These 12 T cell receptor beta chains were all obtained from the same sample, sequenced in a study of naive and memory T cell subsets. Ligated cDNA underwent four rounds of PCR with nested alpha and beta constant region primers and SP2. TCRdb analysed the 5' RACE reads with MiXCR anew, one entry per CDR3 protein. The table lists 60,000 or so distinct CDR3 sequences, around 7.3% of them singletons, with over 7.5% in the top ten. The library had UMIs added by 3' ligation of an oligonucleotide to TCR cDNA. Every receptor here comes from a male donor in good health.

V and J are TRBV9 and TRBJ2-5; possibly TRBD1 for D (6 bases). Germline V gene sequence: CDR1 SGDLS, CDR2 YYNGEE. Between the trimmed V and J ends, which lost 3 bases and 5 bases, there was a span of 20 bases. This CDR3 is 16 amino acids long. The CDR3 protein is CASSGHRDTASETQYF. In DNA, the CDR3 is TGTGCCAGCAGCGGGCACCGGGACACCGCTAGTGAGACCCAGTACTTC.

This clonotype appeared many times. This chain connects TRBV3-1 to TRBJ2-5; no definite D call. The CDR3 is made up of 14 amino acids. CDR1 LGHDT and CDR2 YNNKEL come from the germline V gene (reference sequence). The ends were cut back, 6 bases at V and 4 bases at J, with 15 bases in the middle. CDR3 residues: CASRPTAVGETQYF. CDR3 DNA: TGTGCCAGCAGACCGACTGCGGTAGGAGAGACCCAGTACTTC.

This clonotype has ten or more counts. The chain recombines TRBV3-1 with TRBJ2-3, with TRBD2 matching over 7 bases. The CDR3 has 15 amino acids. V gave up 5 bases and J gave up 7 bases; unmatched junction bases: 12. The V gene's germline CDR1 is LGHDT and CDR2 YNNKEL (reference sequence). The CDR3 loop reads CASSWARAGRNTQYF. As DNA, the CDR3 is TGTGCCAGCAGCTGGGCCCGAGCGGGAAGGAATACGCAGTATTTT.

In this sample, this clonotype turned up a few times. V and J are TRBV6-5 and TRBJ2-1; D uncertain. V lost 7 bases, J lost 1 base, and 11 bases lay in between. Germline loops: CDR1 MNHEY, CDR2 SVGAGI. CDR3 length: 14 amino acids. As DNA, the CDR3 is TGTGCCAGCAAATACGACCGTTCCTACAATGAGCAGTTCTTC. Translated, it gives CASKYDRSYNEQFF.

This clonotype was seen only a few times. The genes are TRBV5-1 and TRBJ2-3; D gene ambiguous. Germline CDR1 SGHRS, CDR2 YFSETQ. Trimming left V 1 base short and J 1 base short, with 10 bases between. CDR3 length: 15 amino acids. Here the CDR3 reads CASSLIVAGTDTQYF. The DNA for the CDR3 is TGCGCCAGCAGCTTGATTGTAGCTGGCACAGATACGCAGTATTTT.

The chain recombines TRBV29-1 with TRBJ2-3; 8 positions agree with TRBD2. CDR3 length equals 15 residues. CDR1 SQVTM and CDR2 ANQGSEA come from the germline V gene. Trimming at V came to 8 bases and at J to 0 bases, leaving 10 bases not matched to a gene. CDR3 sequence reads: CSTREGSLSTDTQYF. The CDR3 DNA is TGCAGCACCCGGGAGGGGAGCCTAAGCACAGATACGCAGTATTTT.

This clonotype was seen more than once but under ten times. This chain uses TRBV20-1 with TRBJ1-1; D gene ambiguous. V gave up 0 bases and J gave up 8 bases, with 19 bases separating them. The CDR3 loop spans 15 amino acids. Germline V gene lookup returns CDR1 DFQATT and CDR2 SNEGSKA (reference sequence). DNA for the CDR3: TGCAGTGCTAGAGATCATGGTGCAGGTTCCCCCGAAGCTTTCTTT. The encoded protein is CSARDHGAGSPEAFF.

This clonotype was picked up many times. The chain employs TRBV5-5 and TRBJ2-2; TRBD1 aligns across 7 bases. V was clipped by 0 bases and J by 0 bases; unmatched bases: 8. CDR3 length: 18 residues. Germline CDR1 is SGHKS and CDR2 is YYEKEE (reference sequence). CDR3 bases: TGTGCCAGCAGCTTGGTCCCAGGGGGTATATCGAACACCGGGGAGCTGTTTTTT. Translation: CASSLVPGGISNTGELFF.

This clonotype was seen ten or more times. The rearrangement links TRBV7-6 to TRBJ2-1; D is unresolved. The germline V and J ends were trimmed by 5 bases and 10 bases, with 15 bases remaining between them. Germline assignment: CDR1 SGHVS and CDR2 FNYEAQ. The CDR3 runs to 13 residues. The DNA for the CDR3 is TGTGCCAGCAGCCGCTATATGACGGAAGAGCAGTTCTTC. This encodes CASSRYMTEEQFF.

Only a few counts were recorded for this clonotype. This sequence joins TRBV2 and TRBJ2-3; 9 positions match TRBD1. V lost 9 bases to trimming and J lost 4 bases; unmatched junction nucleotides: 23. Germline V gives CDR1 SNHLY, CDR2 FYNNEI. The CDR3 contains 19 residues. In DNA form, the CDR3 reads TGTGCCAGTGGGCCTAGGTTTACTACAGGGGGCTATCGGGCAGATACGCAGTATTTT. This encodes CASGPRFTTGGYRADTQYF.

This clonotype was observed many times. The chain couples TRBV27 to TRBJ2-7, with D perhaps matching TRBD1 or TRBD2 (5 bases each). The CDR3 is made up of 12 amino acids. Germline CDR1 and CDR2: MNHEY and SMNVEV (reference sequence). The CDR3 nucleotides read TGTGCAACCGGGGCCCGAGCCTACGAGCAGTACTTC. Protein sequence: CATGARAYEQYF.

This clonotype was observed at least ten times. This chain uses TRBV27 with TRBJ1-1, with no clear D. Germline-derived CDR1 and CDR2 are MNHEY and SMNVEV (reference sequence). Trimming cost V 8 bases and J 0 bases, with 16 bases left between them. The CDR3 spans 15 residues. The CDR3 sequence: CASSPHGQMNTEAFF. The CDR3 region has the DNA TGTGCCAGCTCTCCTCACGGGCAAATGAACACTGAAGCTTTCTTT.